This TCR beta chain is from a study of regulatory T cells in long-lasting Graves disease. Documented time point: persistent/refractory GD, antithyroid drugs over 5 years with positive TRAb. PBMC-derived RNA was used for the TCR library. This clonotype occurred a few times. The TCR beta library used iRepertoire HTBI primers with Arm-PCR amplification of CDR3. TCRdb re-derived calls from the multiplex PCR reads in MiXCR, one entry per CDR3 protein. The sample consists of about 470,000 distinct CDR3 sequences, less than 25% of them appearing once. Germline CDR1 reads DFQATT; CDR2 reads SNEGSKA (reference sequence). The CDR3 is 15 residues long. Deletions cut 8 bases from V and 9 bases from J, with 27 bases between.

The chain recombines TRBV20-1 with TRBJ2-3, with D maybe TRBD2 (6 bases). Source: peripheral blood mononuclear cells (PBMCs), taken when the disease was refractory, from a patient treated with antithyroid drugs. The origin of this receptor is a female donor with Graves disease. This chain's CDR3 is CSTSARDSRGATQYF. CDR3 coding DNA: TGCAGTACCTCCGCTCGGGACTCCCGAGGGGCCACGCAGTATTTT.